The clone carrying this T cell receptor beta chain was picked up a small number of times. These data are taken from a study of blood T cell repertoires in COVID-19. Study in general: COVID-19 samples, acute and convalescent, were from the United States, Italy and Spain.

Trimming took 7 bases from V and 3 from J, leaving 13 bases between them. The CDR3 runs 13 residues. Germline V gene sequence: CDR1 MNHEY, CDR2 SVGAGI. Original processing notes: From reference gene primer amplification, estimates of nucleated cell counts were derived. Clones were read by immunoSEQ multiplex PCR, and TCRdb kept only the in-frame ones, dropping some. The V and J calls and clone size come from that table; D and trimming were worked out from the DNA. The table shows about 130,000 clones, with about 70% occurring only once. This sequence was found in a woman in her 70s with acute or convalescent COVID-19. Sample: peripheral blood. The chain has TRBV6-5 and TRBJ2-7, with D perhaps TRBD2 (5 bases). This chain's CDR3 is CASISGNGYEQYF. The DNA for the CDR3 is TGTGCCAGCATAAGCGGAAACGGCTACGAGCAGTACTTC.